The 9 T cell receptor beta chains presented below share a single source sample, sequenced in a study of T cell repertoires in cytomegalovirus infection. These receptors have no identified antigens. TCRdb passed the reads through MiXCR, listing each CDR3 protein once. The table has fewer than 350,000 distinct CDR3 sequences, approximately 32% seen once; the top ten hold 15% to 20%. This sample comprised cultured PBMCs, obtained from culture after CMV antigen stimulation. The receptors stem from a human donor in good health (CMV status not recorded). Some clones in this sample may be carry-over from other donors' samples.

The V and J genes are TRBV28 and TRBJ1-3; maybe TRBD1 (6 bases). CDR1 is MDHEN and CDR2 is SYDVKM in the germline V gene. The CDR3 spans 15 residues. V lost 8 bases and J 0 bases, leaving 14 bases between the germline ends. CDR3 loop: CASGGPGDSGNTIYF. The CDR3 DNA sequence: TGTGCCAGCGGGGGCCCCGGGGACTCTGGAAACACCATATATTTT.

In its sample, this clonotype was seen once. V is TRBV11-2 and J is TRBJ2-1; D not certain. The CDR3 contains 15 residues. V lost 7 bases and J lost 9, with 22 bases in between. Germline CDR1 SGHAT, CDR2 FQNNGV. The CDR3 coding sequence is TGTGCCAGCACCGCCTCGGTGGGCGGCGGCAGTGAGCAGTTCTTC. Its protein product is CASTASVGGGSEQFF.

This clonotype was observed once. The chain has TRBV7-3 and TRBJ2-7, with D perhaps matching TRBD1 or TRBD2 (5 bases each). V lost 2 bases to trimming and J lost 5 bases, with 10 bases between them. Germline-derived CDR1 and CDR2 are SGHTA and FQGTGA. The CDR3 is 13 residues long. This CDR3 reads CASSLGGFDEQYF. The DNA of the CDR3 is TGTGCCAGCAGCTTAGGGGGATTCGACGAGCAGTACTTC.

V is TRBV5-4 and J is TRBJ2-2; TRBD2 is a possible D gene (6 bases). CDR3 length: 16 amino acids. Trimming shortened V by 0 bases and J by 0 bases, and 9 bases separated the two germline ends. Per the germline V gene, CDR1 is SGHNT and CDR2 is YYREEE (reference sequence). CDR3: CASSLEGGSNTGELFF. Here the CDR3 DNA reads TGTGCCAGCAGCTTGGAGGGAGGATCGAACACCGGGGAGCTGTTTTTT.

The gene calls are TRBV12-5 and TRBJ2-2, with D possibly matching TRBD2 (6 bases). The CDR3 length is 15 residues. The V end was cut by 3 bases, the J end by 4 bases, with 12 bases between. CDR1 LGHNT and CDR2 FRNRAP come from the germline V gene. The CDR3 protein is CASGFAGRTTGELFF. The DNA of the CDR3 is TGTGCTAGTGGTTTTGCGGGACGGACCACCGGGGAGCTGTTTTTT.

The CDR3 sequence is CASSRTGALSYNEQFF. The CDR3 nucleotides read TGTGCCAGCAGCCGAACAGGGGCCCTCTCCTACAATGAGCAGTTCTTC. The chain uses TRBV12-3 or TRBV12-4 and TRBJ2-1; TRBD1 matches at 7 bases. J was trimmed by 0 bases and V by 6 bases; bases with no gene match: 8. This CDR3 has 16 residues.

CDR3 nucleotides: TGTGCCAGCAGCGGGCAACTAGCGTCCGGGGAGCTGTTTTTT. It specifies CASSGQLASGELFF. J is TRBJ2-2 and V is TRBV9; TRBD2 agrees at 7 bases. With 3 bases clipped from V and 6 bases from J, the junction kept 5 bases outside the gene matches. CDR3 length: 14 amino acids. Germline V gene lookup returns CDR1 SGDLS and CDR2 YYNGEE.

This chain links TRBV19 with TRBJ1-1, with no clear D. The CDR3 extends over 15 amino acids. V was shortened by 6 bases and J by 4 bases, with 18 bases between the two germline ends. From germline, CDR1 is LNHDA and CDR2 SQIVND (reference sequence). The chain's CDR3 is CASSSPGGDGTEAFF. CDR3 bases: TGTGCCAGTAGCAGCCCGGGCGGCGATGGCACTGAAGCTTTCTTT.

The chain uses TRBV6-6 and TRBJ2-5; possibly TRBD1 or TRBD2 for D (5 bases each). The CDR3 covers 20 residues. V lost 5 bases and J 4 bases, leaving 32 bases between the germline ends. Germline CDR1 and CDR2: MNHNY and SVGAGI (reference sequence). The CDR3 protein is CASSELGEGAEPFKGETQYF. The CDR3 DNA follows: TGTGCCAGCAGTGAACTCGGGGAAGGGGCCGAGCCCTTCAAGGGAGAGACCCAGTACTTC.